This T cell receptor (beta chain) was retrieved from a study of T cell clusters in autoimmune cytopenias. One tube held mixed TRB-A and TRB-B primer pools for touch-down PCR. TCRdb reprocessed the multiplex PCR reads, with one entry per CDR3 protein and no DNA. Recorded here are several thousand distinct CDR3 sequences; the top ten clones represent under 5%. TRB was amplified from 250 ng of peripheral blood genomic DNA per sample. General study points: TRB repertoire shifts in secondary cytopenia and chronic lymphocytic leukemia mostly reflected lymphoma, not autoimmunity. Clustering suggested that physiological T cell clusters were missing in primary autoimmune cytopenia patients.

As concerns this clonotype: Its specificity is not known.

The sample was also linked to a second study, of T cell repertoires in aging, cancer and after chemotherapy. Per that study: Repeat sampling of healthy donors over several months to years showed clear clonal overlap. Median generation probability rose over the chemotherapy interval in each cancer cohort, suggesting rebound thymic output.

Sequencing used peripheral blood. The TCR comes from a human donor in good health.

This CDR3 is CASSPKAPLAGGYNEQFF. The chain recombines TRBV18 with TRBJ2-1; TCRdb names TRBD2, which stays unverified in the absence of DNA. Germline V gives CDR1 KGHSH, CDR2 LQKENI. The CDR3 is made up of 18 amino acids.